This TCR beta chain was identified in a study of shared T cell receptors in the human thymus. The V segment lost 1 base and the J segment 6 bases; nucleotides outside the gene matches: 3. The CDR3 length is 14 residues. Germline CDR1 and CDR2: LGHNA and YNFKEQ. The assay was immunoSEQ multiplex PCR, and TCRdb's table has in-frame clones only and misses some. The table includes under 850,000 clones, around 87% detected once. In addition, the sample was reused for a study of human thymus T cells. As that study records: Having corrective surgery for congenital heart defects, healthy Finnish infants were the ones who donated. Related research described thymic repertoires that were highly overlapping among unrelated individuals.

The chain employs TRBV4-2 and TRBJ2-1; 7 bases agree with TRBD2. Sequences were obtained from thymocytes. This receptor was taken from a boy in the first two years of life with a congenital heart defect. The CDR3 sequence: CASSQVGGGNEQFF. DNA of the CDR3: TGTGCCAGCAGCCAAGTCGGCGGGGGCAATGAGCAGTTCTTC.